The present T cell receptor beta chain was sequenced within a study of CD4+ T cells in melanoma. TCRdb's table, derived via immunoSEQ multiplex PCR, lists solely in-frame clones and lacks some. The table records about 120,000 clones, around 92% of them present only once. The germline V gene has CDR1 SQVTM and CDR2 ANQGSEA. The V end lost 3 bases, the J end lost 2 bases, and 8 bases lay between the germline ends. This CDR3 has 13 residues. Study-level points and caveats: Reportedly, melanoma neoantigen-specific CD4+ T cells showed varied differentiation states. CD8+ T cell, macrophage and B cell function reportedly correlated with neoantigen-specific CD4+ T cells.

Details on this clone: The antigen remains undetermined.

The V gene is TRBV29-1, the J gene TRBJ2-1; D is uncertain. The sequence came from a human donor with melanoma. Input material: peripheral blood. Here the CDR3 reads CSVDSSPYNEQFF. CDR3 DNA: TGCAGCGTTGATTCTAGTCCCTACAATGAGCAGTTCTTC.